The 23 T cell receptor beta chains below come from one sample, sequenced in a study of CD8 T cells in ankylosing spondylitis. From the 5' RACE reads, TCRdb called clonotypes with MiXCR, one entry per CDR3 protein. The table lists 800,000 to 900,000 distinct CDR3 sequences, over 9.5% of them singletons. What these receptors recognize is not known. Study outcomes and limitations: Made up of about eight highly homologous variants, a TCR beta motif appeared characteristic of ankylosing spondylitis blood.

Material: blood, either unsorted or a sorted T cell fraction (not recorded which). These receptors all come from a male donor with ankylosing spondylitis.

This clonotype has only a few counts. The chain joins TRBV20-1 to TRBJ2-1; perhaps TRBD2 as D (6 bases). Germline CDR1 is DFQATT and CDR2 is SNEGSKA (reference sequence). The CDR3 loop spans 15 amino acids. Trimming shortened V by 6 bases and J by 1 base, and 16 bases separated the two germline ends. CDR3 protein: CSAPWGGESYNEQFF. DNA of the CDR3: TGCAGTGCCCCATGGGGCGGGGAGTCCTACAATGAGCAGTTCTTC.

The rearrangement joins TRBV6-1 to TRBJ2-7, with 7 positions matching TRBD1. CDR1 MNHNS and CDR2 SASEGT come from the germline V gene. V dropped 6 bases and J dropped 3; count of bases not matched to a gene: 8. The CDR3 loop spans 14 amino acids. The CDR3 here is CASRIGQALYEQYF. The CDR3 region has the DNA TGTGCCAGCAGAATCGGACAGGCCCTCTACGAGCAGTACTTC.

This clonotype was counted ten times or more. The CDR3: CSANSPRNTEAFF. The CDR3 DNA reads TGCAGTGCTAATAGTCCGAGGAACACTGAAGCTTTCTTT. The rearrangement links TRBV20-1 to TRBJ1-1; D not certain. Looked up from germline, CDR1 is DFQATT and CDR2 is SNEGSKA (reference sequence). The CDR3 consists of 13 residues. Deletions cut 4 bases from V and 1 base from J, with 10 bases between.

This clonotype has more than one count but fewer than ten. The chain combines TRBV27 with TRBJ2-2; TRBD1 matches 8 bases. This CDR3 contains 15 residues. V was pared by 7 bases and J by 2 bases, with 6 bases of the junction left unmatched. Germline-derived CDR1 and CDR2 are MNHEY and SMNVEV (reference sequence). CDR3 DNA: TGTGCCAGCACACGGGACAGGATTAACACCGGGGAGCTGTTTTTT. Encoded protein: CASTRDRINTGELFF.

The V gene is TRBV19, the J gene TRBJ1-1; D unresolved. Trimming removed 3 bases at V and 1 base at J, with 6 bases between. This CDR3 has 13 residues. Germline lookup yields CDR1 LNHDA and CDR2 SQIVND (reference sequence). CDR3 protein: CASSISRNTEAFF. The CDR3 DNA reads as TGTGCCAGTAGTATTAGTAGGAACACTGAAGCTTTCTTT.

This clonotype was seen repeatedly, ten times or more. The chain employs TRBV20-1 and TRBJ2-3, with no clear D. This CDR3 is 15 amino acids long. The germline V gene has CDR1 DFQATT and CDR2 SNEGSKA (reference sequence). Trimming removed 1 base from V and 0 bases from J, with 11 bases in between. CDR3 protein: CSARGPVKSTDTQYF. CDR3 in DNA: TGCAGTGCTAGAGGCCCGGTAAAAAGCACAGATACGCAGTATTTT.

The table lists this clonotype with a few counts. The chain's CDR3 is CASSSVMMNTEAFF. CDR3 in DNA: TGTGCCAGCAGCAGCGTTATGATGAACACTGAAGCTTTCTTT. The chain links TRBV7-2 to TRBJ1-1; no firm D call. The CDR3 spans 14 residues. Germline V gene data show CDR1 as SGHTA and CDR2 as FQGNSA. The V gene lost 5 bases and the J gene lost 0 bases, with 10 bases spanning the gap.

V and J are TRBV28 and TRBJ1-1; D perhaps matches TRBD1 (6 bases). Trimming removed 2 bases at V and 10 bases at J, with 14 bases between. The CDR3 covers 13 residues. The germline gives CDR1 MDHEN, CDR2 SYDVKM. The CDR3 DNA reads TGTGCCAGCAGTTTACCACAGGGCTTCAGAGCTTTCTTT. Encoded protein: CASSLPQGFRAFF.

V is TRBV7-2 and J is TRBJ1-2; no definite D call. The CDR3 contains 13 residues. From germline, CDR1 is SGHTA and CDR2 FQGNSA. Trimming pared 2 bases from V and 3 bases from J, leaving 7 bases between. DNA for the CDR3: TGTGCCAGCAGCTTAACACCGGACTATGGCTACACCTTC. Translating gives CASSLTPDYGYTF.

This clonotype was counted between two and nine times. V usage is TRBV10-1 and J usage is TRBJ2-7, with TRBD1 identical over 9 bases. The CDR3 covers 14 residues. The V gene's germline CDR1 is WNHNN and CDR2 SYGVQD (reference sequence). With V trimmed by 9 bases and J by 5 bases, 11 bases remained unmatched. CDR3 in amino acids: CARLSGTGLDEQYF. For the CDR3, the DNA is TGCGCCAGACTGTCCGGGACAGGGCTTGACGAGCAGTACTTC.

This clonotype was found many times. The CDR3 protein is CSAIKTGEETQYF. CDR3 DNA sequence: TGCAGTGCTATTAAAACAGGGGAAGAGACCCAGTACTTC. V gene TRBV20-1 combines with J gene TRBJ2-5; 7 bases match TRBD1. The V and J ends lost 4 bases and 3 bases, in that order; junction bases with no gene match: 5. The CDR3 runs to 13 residues. Germline V gene data show CDR1 as DFQATT and CDR2 as SNEGSKA (reference sequence).

In this sample, this clonotype turned up many times. The V and J genes are TRBV12-3 or TRBV12-4 and TRBJ1-5, with 11 bases matching TRBD1. This CDR3 contains 15 residues. The V and J ends lost 4 bases and 1 base, in that order; junction bases with no gene match: 0. The CDR3 here is CASSWTGGSNQPQHF. In nucleotides, the CDR3 is TGTGCCAGCAGTTGGACAGGGGGCAGCAATCAGCCCCAGCATTTT.

The gene calls are TRBV3-1 and TRBJ2-5, with unresolved D. The CDR3 is 14 amino acids. V lost 3 bases, J lost 5 bases, and 13 bases lay in between. Germline V gives CDR1 LGHDT, CDR2 YNNKEL (reference sequence). CDR3 residues: CASSQVLIGETQYF. The DNA for the CDR3 is TGTGCCAGCAGCCAGGTCCTGATAGGGGAGACCCAGTACTTC.

The chain combines TRBV20-1 with TRBJ2-3; TRBD2 matches 7 bases. This CDR3 comprises 14 residues. The V gene's germline CDR1 is DFQATT and CDR2 SNEGSKA (reference sequence). Trimming took 2 bases from V and 5 from J; bases not matched to a gene: 7. Here the CDR3 reads CSARRGLGLDTQYF. For the CDR3, the DNA is TGCAGTGCTAGAAGAGGACTAGGGTTAGATACGCAGTATTTT.

This clonotype was counted between two and nine times. The gene calls are TRBV29-1 and TRBJ1-1; 7 positions agree with TRBD1. The CDR3 sequence is 12 residues long. The trim removed 3 bases at V and 7 bases at J, leaving 5 bases unmatched. Per germline, CDR1 SQVTM and CDR2 ANQGSEA. The CDR3 nucleotides read TGCAGCGTTGAGAACCAGGGGGATGAAGCTTTCTTT. Translating it yields CSVENQGDEAFF.

The chain combines TRBV11-1 with TRBJ2-1, with D possibly TRBD1 on 6 matching bases. Germline V gene data show CDR1 as SGHAT and CDR2 as FQDESV (reference sequence). V lost 6 bases to trimming and J lost 6 bases, with 27 bases between them. There are 18 residues in the CDR3. CDR3 nucleotide sequence: TGTGCCAGCAGGTCACAGGGTTTATCTCCCTTTTTGATCAATGAGCAGTTCTTC. It is translated as CASRSQGLSPFLINEQFF.

This clonotype was seen at least ten times. The genes are TRBV12-3 or TRBV12-4 and TRBJ2-2; tentative D call: TRBD2 (5 bases). V lost 5 bases, J lost 7 bases, and 14 bases lay in between. The CDR3 extends over 14 amino acids. The CDR3 DNA is TGTGCCAGCAGTCGACTCGGAGGTGGCGGGGAGCTGTTTTTT. Translated, it gives CASSRLGGGGELFF.

This clonotype has more than one count but fewer than ten. This chain's CDR3 is CASSLGLASTETQYF. The DNA of the CDR3 is TGTGCCAGCAGCTTAGGACTAGCCTCGACAGAGACCCAGTACTTC. The rearrangement links TRBV7-8 to TRBJ2-5; 7 bases align to TRBD2. The ends lost 1 base at V and 4 bases at J; junction bases unmatched: 6. Germline CDR1 SGHVS, CDR2 FQNEAQ. The CDR3 spans 15 residues.

The CDR3 here is CASSSWRESWGTGELFF. The CDR3 nucleotides read TGTGCCAGCAGTTCTTGGCGGGAGAGCTGGGGCACCGGGGAGCTGTTTTTT. The genes are TRBV27 and TRBJ2-2; 7 bases are shared with TRBD2. CDR1 and CDR2 (germline): MNHEY, SMNVEV (reference sequence). The CDR3 runs to 17 residues. J lost 4 bases, V lost 4 bases, and 12 bases had no gene match.

The chain joins TRBV6-1 to TRBJ1-2; 10 bases agree with TRBD1. CDR1 is MNHNS and CDR2 is SASEGT in the germline V gene. The junction had 8 bases not matched to a gene; V was cut back by 5 bases and J by 5 bases. This CDR3 has 15 amino acids. Written as DNA, the CDR3 is TGTGCCAGCAGTCCCCTCGACAGGGGGCTTTATGGCTACACCTTC. This sequence encodes CASSPLDRGLYGYTF.

The chain joins TRBV20-1 to TRBJ2-5; 7 bases match TRBD1. Germline CDR1 and CDR2: DFQATT and SNEGSKA (reference sequence). After removal of 5 bases from V and 3 bases from J, the junction contained 6 bases not matched to a gene. The CDR3 has 13 residues. CDR3 residues: CSAGRGTEETQYF. DNA for the CDR3: TGCAGTGCTGGCCGAGGGACAGAAGAGACCCAGTACTTC.

This clonotype was counted a few times. The CDR3 DNA reads TGCAGTGCTAGAACCCCTGACAGGGGGGAGACCCAGTACTTC. It codes for CSARTPDRGETQYF. The chain is built from TRBV20-1 and TRBJ2-5; 9 positions agree with TRBD1. Germline assignment: CDR1 DFQATT and CDR2 SNEGSKA (reference sequence). V was pared by 2 bases and J by 5 bases, with 6 bases of the junction left unmatched. The CDR3 loop spans 14 amino acids.

This chain uses TRBV10-3 with TRBJ2-1; a weak D match, TRBD2 (5 bases). Germline lookup yields CDR1 ENHRY and CDR2 SYGVKD. The CDR3 has 15 amino acids. V was clipped by 0 bases and J by 6 bases, with 12 bases between them. The CDR3 DNA follows: TGTGCCATCAGTGAGTCGACTAAGCTTAGCAATGAGCAGTTCTTC. It translates to CAISESTKLSNEQFF.